This TCR beta chain emerged from a study of shared clonotypes between healthy human individuals. Study overall: For every donor, three CD4 naive, three CD4 memory, two CD8 naive and one CD8 memory plates were used. Study-wide findings and caveats: Only a few donors were included, so the genetic and exposure-history diversity represented was limited. Among donors, sharing of clonotypes was expected to be affected by sequencing depth.

For sorted subsets, approximately 0.2 ug DNA per replicate equaled approximately 32,000 T cell genomes. TCRdb's table, derived via immunoSEQ multiplex PCR, lists solely in-frame clones and lacks some. The table has some 800,000 clones, 80% to 95% seen once. With regard to this clone: Its antigen is undetermined.

CD45RO-negative, CCR7-positively selected cells formed the naive CD8 fraction, excluding terminally differentiated effector memory CD45RA+ cells. Trimming at V came to 5 bases and at J to 4 bases, leaving 6 bases not matched to a gene. Germline CDR1 KGHSH, CDR2 LQKENI. There are 14 residues in the CDR3. The J gene is TRBJ2-7, the V gene TRBV18; 9 bases are shared with TRBD2. This clonotype was obtained from a man aged 25-45 years in good health. The sequenced sample was naive CD8+ T cells sorted from blood. Here the CDR3 reads CASSFASGTYEQYF. The CDR3 DNA reads as TGTGCCAGCTCATTCGCTAGCGGGACATACGAGCAGTACTTC.